This T cell receptor (beta chain) was retrieved from a study of blood T cell repertoires in COVID-19. V lost 3 bases and J lost 2, with 8 bases in between. The CDR3 is 14 residues long. In germline, CDR1 is KGHSH, CDR2 LQKENI. As processed by the authors: Amplification from reference gene primers served as the basis for estimated nucleated cell counts. Profiled with immunoSEQ multiplex PCR; TCRdb holds only in-frame clones, not every one. V, J and clone size reflect that table, while D and trimming were determined from the DNA. The sample contains some 70,000 clones, approximately 86% of which appear only once.

Material: peripheral blood. This TCR came from a woman in her fifties or sixties with acute or convalescent COVID-19. J is TRBJ1-3 and V is TRBV18; D is uncertain. The CDR3, as DNA: TGTGCCAGCTCACCTTGGACTACTGGAAACACCATATATTTT. It codes for CASSPWTTGNTIYF.